This T cell receptor beta chain was recovered during a study of OX40 agonist ivuxolimab in advanced cancers. For the study at large: It was ivuxolimab, an agonistic anti-OX40 (CD134) antibody, that patients were treated with. Patients enrolled in dose escalation were diagnosed with hepatocellular carcinoma, melanoma, renal cell or head and neck cancer.

TCRdb keeps only in-frame clones here, not all; method: immunoSEQ multiplex PCR. The sample records about 95,000 clones, approximately 85% being singletons. The table lists this clone with a count of one. The sequence came from an adult with an advanced solid tumor such as melanoma, head and neck, liver or kidney cancer. The sequenced sample was CD4+ or CD8+ T cells sorted from blood, obtained in a trial of the OX40 agonist ivuxolimab.

The CDR3 is CASSPGIAGGSYEQYF. Written as DNA, the CDR3 is TGTGCCAGCAGTCCCGGGATAGCGGGAGGTTCCTACGAGCAGTACTTC. This rearrangement joins TRBV27 to TRBJ2-7; 10 nucleotides align to TRBD2. The V segment lost 5 bases and the J segment 1 base; nucleotides outside the gene matches: 8. The CDR3 is 16 residues long. Germline assignment: CDR1 MNHEY and CDR2 SMNVEV (reference sequence).